This T cell receptor (beta chain) was sequenced in a study of shared T cell receptors in the human thymus. The CDR3 spans 12 residues. V was trimmed by 0 bases and J by 13 bases, leaving 10 bases between them. CDR1 is SGHAT and CDR2 is FQNNGV in the germline V gene. Assay: immunoSEQ multiplex PCR; the TCRdb copy retains only in-frame clones and omits some. The sample yields roughly 550,000 clones, around three quarters seen once. In addition, the sample was reused for a study of human thymus T cells. That report adds: Serving as donors were healthy Finnish infants, each of whom was having open corrective surgery for congenital heart defects. Surgeons resected thymus tissue during corrective heart surgery. Among thymic and blood repertoires, usage of V and J genes appeared biased. Unrelated individuals had highly overlapping thymic repertoires, as reported in related research.

This sequence was found in a boy in the first two years of life with a congenital heart defect. The chain combines TRBV11-2 with TRBJ2-4, with a possible D match to TRBD2 (6 bases). The sequenced sample consisted of thymocytes. CDR3 residues: CASSLDGGLQYF. Here the CDR3 DNA reads TGTGCCAGCAGCTTAGATGGAGGGTTACAGTACTTC.